Each of the 25 T cell receptor beta chains below was sequenced from the same sample in a study of blood T cell repertoires in COVID-19. Produced via immunoSEQ multiplex PCR; TCRdb's table is partial and in-frame only. The table lists around 77,000 clones, 85% to 90% of them singletons. The sequenced material came from peripheral blood. Every receptor here comes from an elderly man with acute or convalescent COVID-19.

The V and J genes are TRBV5-1 and TRBJ2-2; D perhaps matches TRBD1 (6 bases). Trimming left V 3 bases short and J 6 bases short, with 12 bases between. In germline, CDR1 is SGHRS, CDR2 YFSETQ. CDR3 length equals 14 residues. The CDR3 coding sequence is TGCGCCAGCAGCTCCTTTAACAGGGCCGGGGAGCTGTTTTTT. Translated: CASSSFNRAGELFF.

The chain couples TRBV28 to TRBJ1-1, with 9 bases matching TRBD1. CDR1 MDHEN and CDR2 SYDVKM come from the germline V gene. CDR3 length equals 16 residues. V dropped 4 bases and J dropped 0; count of bases not matched to a gene: 6. CDR3 sequence (DNA): TGTGCCAGCAGTTCACAGGGGGCCGGTCTGAACACTGAAGCTTTCTTT. As protein: CASSSQGAGLNTEAFF.

The V gene is TRBV10-3, the J gene TRBJ1-4; 7 nucleotides line up with TRBD1. The CDR3 totals 16 residues. Germline CDR1 reads ENHRY; CDR2 reads SYGVKD. With V trimmed by 2 bases and J by 3 bases, 6 bases remained unmatched. CDR3 residues: CAISEAQGVANEKLFF. In DNA form, the CDR3 reads TGTGCCATCAGTGAGGCCCAGGGGGTAGCTAATGAAAAACTGTTTTTT.

The V and J genes are TRBV7-2 and TRBJ1-5, with 9 bases matching TRBD1. After removal of 6 bases from V and 1 base from J, the junction contained 4 bases not matched to a gene. Germline lookup yields CDR1 SGHTA and CDR2 FQGNSA. The CDR3 runs 15 residues. The CDR3 nucleotides are TGTGCCAGCAGTAGGACAGGGGACAGCAATCAGCCCCAGCATTTT. This codes for CASSRTGDSNQPQHF.

CDR3 protein: CASSSIQGDEQFF. The CDR3 DNA reads as TGTGCCAGCAGCTCCATACAGGGGGATGAGCAGTTCTTC. This rearrangement joins TRBV7-2 to TRBJ2-1, with TRBD1 identical over 8 bases. The J segment lost 8 bases and the V segment lost 4 bases, leaving 4 bases of the junction unmatched. The CDR3 contains 13 residues. In germline, CDR1 is SGHTA, CDR2 FQGNSA.

The chain carries TRBV19 and TRBJ2-5; 12 nucleotides line up with TRBD2. With 7 bases clipped from V and 5 bases from J, the junction kept 5 bases outside the gene matches. The CDR3 covers 14 residues. In germline, CDR1 is LNHDA, CDR2 SQIVND (reference sequence). CDR3 DNA: TGTGCCAGTACCCCTAGCGGGGGGGTGGAGACCCAGTACTTC. Protein product: CASTPSGGVETQYF.

V and J are TRBV5-5 and TRBJ1-1; the D gene is possibly TRBD1 (5 bases). The V and J ends lost 3 bases and 4 bases respectively, with 19 bases between them. Germline-derived CDR1 and CDR2 are SGHKS and YYEKEE (reference sequence). The CDR3 consists of 16 residues. CDR3 nucleotides: TGTGCCAGCAGCTCGGCCCGGTCCTTGGGGCCCACTGAAGCTTTCTTT. Encoded protein: CASSSARSLGPTEAFF.

V is TRBV7-2 and J is TRBJ2-7; TRBD2 is a possible D gene (6 bases). Looked up from germline, CDR1 is SGHTA and CDR2 is FQGNSA. The CDR3 runs 13 residues. The V gene lost 3 bases and the J gene lost 2 bases, with 8 bases spanning the gap. The CDR3 loop is CASSLLAPYEQYF. CDR3 nucleotide sequence: TGTGCCAGCAGCTTGCTAGCGCCCTACGAGCAGTACTTC.

This sequence joins TRBV5-5 and TRBJ1-6; D not certain. Germline assignment: CDR1 SGHKS and CDR2 YYEKEE (reference sequence). The CDR3 is 13 amino acids. The V and J ends lost 4 bases and 7 bases respectively, with 9 bases between them. The CDR3 nucleotides read TGTGCCAGCAGCACTAACTCCAATTCACCCCTCCACTTT. Residues: CASSTNSNSPLHF.

The rearrangement uses TRBV27 and TRBJ2-3; tentative D call: TRBD1 (6 bases). The V end lost 6 bases, the J end lost 6 bases, and 19 bases lay between the germline ends. The CDR3 runs 15 residues. Looked up from germline, CDR1 is MNHEY and CDR2 is SMNVEV (reference sequence). The CDR3 spells CASSRRDPRGDTQYF. CDR3 nucleotide sequence: TGTGCCAGCAGCCGCCGGGACCCAAGGGGGGATACGCAGTATTTT.

In this sample, this clone turned up a few times. The gene calls are TRBV7-2 and TRBJ2-2, with TRBD1 matching 9 bases. The V gene end was trimmed by 5 bases and the J gene end by 3 bases; junction bases not matched to a gene: 13. The CDR3 length is 18 residues. Germline CDR1 is SGHTA and CDR2 is FQGNSA. The CDR3 DNA follows: TGTGCCAGCAGCCCCAACCCTCCCGGACAGGGGTACACCGGGGAGCTGTTTTTT. Translated, it gives CASSPNPPGQGYTGELFF.

The V and J genes are TRBV28 and TRBJ1-1; 7 positions agree with TRBD1. This CDR3 region has 14 residues. CDR1 is MDHEN and CDR2 is SYDVKM in the germline V gene. J lost 4 bases, V lost 6 bases, and 8 bases had no gene match. In nucleotides, the CDR3 is TGTGCCAGCAGAATACAGGGGATTTTCACTGAAGCTTTCTTT. Translation gives CASRIQGIFTEAFF.

This clone was found once. This rearrangement joins TRBV2 to TRBJ2-1; the D gene is possibly TRBD1 (6 bases). The CDR3 runs to 15 residues. With 5 bases removed from V and 8 bases from J, the gap between germline ends came to 19 bases. The germline CDR1 and CDR2 sequences are SNHLY and FYNNEI. The CDR3 bases are TGTGCCAGCAGTACCGGAAGGGGGTCGGGCTATGAGCAGTTCTTC. Protein product: CASSTGRGSGYEQFF.

The chain joins TRBV28 to TRBJ2-5; possibly TRBD2 for D (5 bases). Germline-derived CDR1 and CDR2 are MDHEN and SYDVKM. The CDR3 sequence is 15 residues long. With 3 bases removed from V and 3 bases from J, the gap between germline ends came to 14 bases. CDR3 region: CASSLYGPGKETQYF. DNA of the CDR3: TGTGCCAGCAGTTTGTATGGACCGGGAAAAGAGACCCAGTACTTC.

The chain joins TRBV6-2 or TRBV6-3 to TRBJ2-4; a weak D match, TRBD1 (7 bases). V was cut by 2 bases and J by 8 bases, with 13 bases left in between. The germline V gene encodes CDR1 MNHEY and CDR2 SVGEGT. The CDR3 is made up of 14 amino acids. The CDR3 reads CASSYRTGGDIQYF. The DNA of the CDR3 is TGTGCCAGCAGTTACCGGACAGGAGGGGACATTCAGTACTTC.

The chain carries TRBV3-1 (or the pseudogene TRBV3-2) and TRBJ2-3; 9 bases agree with TRBD2. CDR3 length: 15 amino acids. Germline values: CDR1 LGHDT, CDR2 YNNKEL (reference sequence). With V trimmed by 4 bases and J by 1 base, 3 bases remained unmatched. The CDR3 spells CASSRTSEGTDTQYF. The CDR3 DNA is TGTGCCAGCAGCCGGACTAGCGAGGGCACAGATACGCAGTATTTT.

This clone has a single count. This chain connects TRBV7-9 to TRBJ2-7; D is possibly TRBD1 (6 bases). The CDR3 consists of 15 residues. Germline V lookup: CDR1 SEHNR, CDR2 FQNEAQ (reference sequence). The V end was cut by 5 bases, the J end by 0 bases, with 14 bases between. This CDR3 is CASSNRQASSYEQYF. CDR3 coding DNA: TGTGCCAGCAGCAATCGACAGGCGAGCTCCTACGAGCAGTACTTC.

The chain combines TRBV5-4 with TRBJ1-4; weak D call: TRBD1 (5 bases). Between the trimmed V and J ends, which lost 4 bases and 7 bases, there was a span of 17 bases. The V gene's germline CDR1 is SGHNT and CDR2 YYREEE (reference sequence). The CDR3 has 15 amino acids. This CDR3 is CASSAQGGGSEKLFF. DNA of the CDR3: TGTGCCAGCAGCGCCCAGGGTGGCGGGAGTGAAAAACTGTTTTTT.

The DNA of the CDR3 is TGTGCCAGTAGTCCGGGGACACTCACAGATACGCAGTATTTT. It is translated as CASSPGTLTDTQYF. J is TRBJ2-3 and V is TRBV19; D perhaps matches TRBD1 (6 bases). This CDR3 contains 14 residues. V was pared by 5 bases and J by 2 bases, with 11 bases between. Germline loops: CDR1 LNHDA, CDR2 SQIVND (reference sequence).

This chain connects TRBV5-1 to TRBJ2-5; 7 bases map to TRBD1. This CDR3 contains 14 residues. Germline V lookup: CDR1 SGHRS, CDR2 YFSETQ. The V and J ends lost 4 bases and 3 bases, in that order; junction bases with no gene match: 6. In DNA, the CDR3 is TGCGCCAGCAGCAGAGGGGGCCGGGAAGAGACCCAGTACTTC. Translating gives CASSRGGREETQYF.

CDR3 residues: CASSYGGSSYNEQFF. Written as DNA, the CDR3 is TGTGCCAGCAGCTACGGGGGGAGCTCCTACAATGAGCAGTTCTTC. The chain carries TRBV6-6 and TRBJ2-1; 7 bases are a match to TRBD2. Germline V CDR1 and CDR2: MNHNY, SVGAGI (reference sequence). V shed 6 bases, J shed 0 bases, and the junction held 5 bases outside the gene matches. This CDR3 is 15 amino acids long.

The chain links TRBV7-8 to TRBJ2-3; D is perhaps TRBD1 (6 bases). Germline V gene sequence: CDR1 SGHVS, CDR2 FQNEAQ. Between the trimmed V and J ends, which lost 5 bases and 3 bases, there was a span of 12 bases. This CDR3 is 14 amino acids long. The CDR3 sequence: CASSQRTETDTQYF. The DNA for the CDR3 is TGTGCCAGCAGCCAAAGGACAGAAACAGATACGCAGTATTTT.

CDR3 protein: CASSYSTGAYNEQFF. The DNA for the CDR3 is TGTGCCAGCAGTTACTCGACAGGGGCTTACAATGAGCAGTTCTTC. The chain has TRBV6-2 or TRBV6-3 and TRBJ2-1, with 8 positions matching TRBD1. The length of the CDR3 is 15 residues. J was trimmed by 4 bases and V by 0 bases; bases with no gene match: 2. Germline V gives CDR1 MNHEY, CDR2 SVGEGT.

The chain has TRBV7-2 and TRBJ1-2; weak D call: TRBD1 (5 bases). CDR3 size: 13 residues. V lost 1 base and J lost 6, with 9 bases in between. The germline CDR1 and CDR2 sequences are SGHTA and FQGNSA. The CDR3 region has the DNA TGTGCCAGCAGCTTAGATCAGGGTGATGGCTACACCTTC. Translated, it gives CASSLDQGDGYTF.

The sample holds one count of this clone. The J gene is TRBJ1-1, the V gene TRBV24-1; possible D gene TRBD1, 6 bases. The CDR3 is made up of 15 amino acids. Per germline, CDR1 KGHDR and CDR2 SFDVKD. Trimming cost V 7 bases and J 4 bases, with 18 bases left between them. CDR3 coding DNA: TGTGCCACCAGCGGCTTCGGGGGGGCGTCCACTGAAGCTTTCTTT. Protein: CATSGFGGASTEAFF.